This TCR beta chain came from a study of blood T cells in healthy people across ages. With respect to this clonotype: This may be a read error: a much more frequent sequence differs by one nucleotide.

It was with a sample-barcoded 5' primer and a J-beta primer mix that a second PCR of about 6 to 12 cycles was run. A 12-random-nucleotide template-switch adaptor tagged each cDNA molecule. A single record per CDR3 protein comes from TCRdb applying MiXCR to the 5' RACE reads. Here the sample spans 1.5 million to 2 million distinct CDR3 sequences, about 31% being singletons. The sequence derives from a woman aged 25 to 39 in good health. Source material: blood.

CDR3 protein: CSARGTIAYEQYF. The DNA of the CDR3 is TGCAGTGCTAGAGGCACGATAGCCTACGAGCAGTACTTC. The V call is TRBV20-1, the J call TRBJ2-7; D is unclear. The V end was cut by 1 base, the J end by 2 bases, with 9 bases between. Germline CDR1 DFQATT, CDR2 SNEGSKA (reference sequence). The CDR3 has 13 amino acids.